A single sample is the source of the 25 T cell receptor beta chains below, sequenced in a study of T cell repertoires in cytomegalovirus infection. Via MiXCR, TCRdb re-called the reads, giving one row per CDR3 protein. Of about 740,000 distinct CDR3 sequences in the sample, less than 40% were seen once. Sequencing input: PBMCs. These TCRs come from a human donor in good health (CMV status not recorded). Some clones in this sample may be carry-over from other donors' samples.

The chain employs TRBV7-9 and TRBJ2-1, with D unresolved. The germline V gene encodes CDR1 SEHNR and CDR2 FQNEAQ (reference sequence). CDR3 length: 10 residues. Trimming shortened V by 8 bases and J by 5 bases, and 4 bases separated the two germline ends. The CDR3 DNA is TGTGCCAGCGGGGACAATGAGCAGTTCTTC. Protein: CASGDNEQFF. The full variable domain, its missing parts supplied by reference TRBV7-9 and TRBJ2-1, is DTGVSQNPRHKITKRGQNVTFRCDPISEHNRLYWYRQTLGQGPEFLTYFQNEAQLEKSRLLSDRFSAERPKGSFSTLEIQRTEQGDSAMYLCASGDNEQFFGPGTRLTVL.

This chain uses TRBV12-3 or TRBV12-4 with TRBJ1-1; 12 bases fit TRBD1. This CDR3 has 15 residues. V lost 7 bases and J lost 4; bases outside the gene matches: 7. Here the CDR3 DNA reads TGTGCCAGCACCTGGGGGGACAGGGGGCCCACTGAAGCTTTCTTT. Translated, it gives CASTWGDRGPTEAFF.

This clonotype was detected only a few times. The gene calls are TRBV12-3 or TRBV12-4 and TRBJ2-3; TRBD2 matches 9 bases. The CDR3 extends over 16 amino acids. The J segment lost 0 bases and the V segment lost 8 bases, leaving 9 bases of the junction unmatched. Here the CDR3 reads CASDLAGAASTDTQYF. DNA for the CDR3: TGTGCCAGCGATTTAGCGGGGGCGGCTAGCACAGATACGCAGTATTTT.

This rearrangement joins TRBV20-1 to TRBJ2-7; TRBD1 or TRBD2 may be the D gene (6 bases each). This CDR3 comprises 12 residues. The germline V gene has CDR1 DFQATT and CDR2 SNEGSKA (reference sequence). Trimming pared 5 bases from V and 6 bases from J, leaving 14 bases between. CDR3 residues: CSAPLQGGEQYF. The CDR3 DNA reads TGCAGTGCTCCGCTACAGGGAGGCGAGCAGTACTTC.

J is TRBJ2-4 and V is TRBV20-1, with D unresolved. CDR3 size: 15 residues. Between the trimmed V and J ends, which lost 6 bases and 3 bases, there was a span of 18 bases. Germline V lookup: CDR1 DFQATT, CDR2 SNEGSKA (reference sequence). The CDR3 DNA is TGCAGTGCCCCATCAGTGTTAAGGGACAAAAACATTCAGTACTTC. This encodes CSAPSVLRDKNIQYF.

DNA of the CDR3: TGTGCCAGCGGTTACCGGGACAGGGATGGTTTTGGCTACACCTTC. This translates into CASGYRDRDGFGYTF. The V call is TRBV27, the J call TRBJ1-2; 9 bases line up with TRBD1. CDR1 is MNHEY, CDR2 SMNVEV, per germline (reference sequence). The V segment lost 8 bases and the J segment 7 bases; nucleotides outside the gene matches: 14. The CDR3 contains 15 residues.

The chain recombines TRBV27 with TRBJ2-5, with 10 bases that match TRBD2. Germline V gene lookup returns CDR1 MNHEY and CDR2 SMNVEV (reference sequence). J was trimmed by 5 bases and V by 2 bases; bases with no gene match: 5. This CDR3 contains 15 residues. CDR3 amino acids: CASSLLAGAYETQYF. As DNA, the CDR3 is TGTGCCAGCAGTTTACTAGCGGGGGCCTACGAGACCCAGTACTTC.

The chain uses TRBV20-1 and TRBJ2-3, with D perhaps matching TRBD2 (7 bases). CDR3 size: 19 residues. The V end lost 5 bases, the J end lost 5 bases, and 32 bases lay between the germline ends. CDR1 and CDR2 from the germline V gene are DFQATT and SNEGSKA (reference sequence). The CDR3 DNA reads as TGCAGTGCTGCCCCAACGGCCGCCTCGAGGGGGGGCCGGTTAGATACGCAGTATTTT. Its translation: CSAAPTAASRGGRLDTQYF.

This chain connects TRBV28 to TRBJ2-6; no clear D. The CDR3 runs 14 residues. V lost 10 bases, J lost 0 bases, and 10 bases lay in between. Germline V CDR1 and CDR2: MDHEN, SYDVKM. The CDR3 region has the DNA TGTGCCACGAGAGTAACCTCTGGGGCCAACGTCCTGACTTTC. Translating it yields CATRVTSGANVLTF.

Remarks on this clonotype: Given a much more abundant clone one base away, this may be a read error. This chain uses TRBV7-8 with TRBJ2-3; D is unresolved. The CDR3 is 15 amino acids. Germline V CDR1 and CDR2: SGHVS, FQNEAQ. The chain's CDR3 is CASSLPSPITDMQYF. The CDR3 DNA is TGTGCCAGCAGCTTACCGAGCCCTATCACAGATATGCAGTATTTT.

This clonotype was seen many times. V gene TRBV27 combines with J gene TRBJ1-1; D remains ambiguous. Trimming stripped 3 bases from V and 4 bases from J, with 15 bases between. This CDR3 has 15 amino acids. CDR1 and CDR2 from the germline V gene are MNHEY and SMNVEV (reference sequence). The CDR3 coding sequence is TGTGCCAGCAGTTTCGACCCTCAGTATGGCACTGAAGCTTTCTTT. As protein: CASSFDPQYGTEAFF.

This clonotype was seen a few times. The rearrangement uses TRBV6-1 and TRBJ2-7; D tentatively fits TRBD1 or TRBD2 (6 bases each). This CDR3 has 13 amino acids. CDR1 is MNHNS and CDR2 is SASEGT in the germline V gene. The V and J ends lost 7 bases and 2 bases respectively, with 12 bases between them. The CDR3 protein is CASNRGPTYEQYF. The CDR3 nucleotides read TGTGCCAGCAATCGGGGGCCAACCTACGAGCAGTACTTC.

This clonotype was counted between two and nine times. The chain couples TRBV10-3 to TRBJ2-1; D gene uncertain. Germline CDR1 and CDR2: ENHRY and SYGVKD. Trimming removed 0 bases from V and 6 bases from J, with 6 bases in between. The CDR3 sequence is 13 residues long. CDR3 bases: TGTGCCATCAGTGAGTCCTCCGCCAATGAGCAGTTCTTC. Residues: CAISESSANEQFF.

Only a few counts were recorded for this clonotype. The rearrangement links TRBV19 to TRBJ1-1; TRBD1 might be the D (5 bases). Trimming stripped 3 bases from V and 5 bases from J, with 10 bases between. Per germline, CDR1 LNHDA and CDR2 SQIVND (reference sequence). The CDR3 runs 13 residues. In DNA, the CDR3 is TGTGCCAGTAGTATGGGGGGATCGACTGAAGCTTTCTTT. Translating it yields CASSMGGSTEAFF.

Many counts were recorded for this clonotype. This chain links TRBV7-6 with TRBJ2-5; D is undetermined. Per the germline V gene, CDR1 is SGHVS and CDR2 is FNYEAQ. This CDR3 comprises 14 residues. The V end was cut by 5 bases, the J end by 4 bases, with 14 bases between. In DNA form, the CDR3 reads TGTGCCAGCAGCCTCACAGTGATCAGAGAGACCCAGTACTTC. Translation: CASSLTVIRETQYF.

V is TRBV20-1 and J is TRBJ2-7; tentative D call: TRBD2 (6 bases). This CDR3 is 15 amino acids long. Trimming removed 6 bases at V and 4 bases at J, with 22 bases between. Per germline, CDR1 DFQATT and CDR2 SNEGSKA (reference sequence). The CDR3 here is CSATTQEGRNYEQYF. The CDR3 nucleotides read TGCAGTGCCACAACTCAGGAGGGAAGGAATTACGAGCAGTACTTC.

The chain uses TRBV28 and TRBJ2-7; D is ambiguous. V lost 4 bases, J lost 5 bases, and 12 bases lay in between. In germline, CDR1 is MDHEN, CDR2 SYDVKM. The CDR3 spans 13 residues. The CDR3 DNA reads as TGTGCCAGCAGTTCAGTCGGTGGGGACGAGCAGTACTTC. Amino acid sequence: CASSSVGGDEQYF.

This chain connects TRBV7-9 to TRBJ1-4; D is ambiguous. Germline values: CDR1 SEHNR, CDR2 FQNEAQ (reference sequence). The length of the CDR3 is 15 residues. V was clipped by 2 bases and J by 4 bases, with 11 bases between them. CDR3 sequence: CASSLSPGYNEKLFF. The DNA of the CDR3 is TGTGCCAGCAGCTTAAGTCCGGGCTATAATGAAAAACTGTTTTTT.

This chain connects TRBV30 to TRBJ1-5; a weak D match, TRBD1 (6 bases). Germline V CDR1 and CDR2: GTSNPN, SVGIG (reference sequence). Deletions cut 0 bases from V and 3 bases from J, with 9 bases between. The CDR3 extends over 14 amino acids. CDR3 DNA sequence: TGTGCCTGGAGTGTATCAGGGGACAATCAGCCCCAGCATTTT. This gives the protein CAWSVSGDNQPQHF. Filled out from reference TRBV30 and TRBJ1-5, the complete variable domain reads SQTIHQWPATLVQPVGSPLSLECTVEGTSNPNLYWYRQAAGRGLQLLFYSVGIGQISSEVPQNLSASRPQDRQFILSSKKLLLSDSGFYLCAWSVSGDNQPQHFGDGTRLSIL.

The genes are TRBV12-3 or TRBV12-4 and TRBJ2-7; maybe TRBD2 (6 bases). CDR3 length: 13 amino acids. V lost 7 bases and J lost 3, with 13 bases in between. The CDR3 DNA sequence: TGTGCCAGCACCCGAATCGGGAGCTACGAGCAGTACTTC. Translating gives CASTRIGSYEQYF.

Here the CDR3 reads CASSLSPGRWETQYF. The DNA of the CDR3 is TGTGCCAGCAGCTTATCTCCAGGTCGATGGGAGACCCAGTACTTC. The rearrangement links TRBV7-3 to TRBJ2-5; D remains ambiguous. This CDR3 contains 15 residues. V was cut by 2 bases and J by 5 bases, with 15 bases left in between. Germline CDR1 and CDR2: SGHTA and FQGTGA.

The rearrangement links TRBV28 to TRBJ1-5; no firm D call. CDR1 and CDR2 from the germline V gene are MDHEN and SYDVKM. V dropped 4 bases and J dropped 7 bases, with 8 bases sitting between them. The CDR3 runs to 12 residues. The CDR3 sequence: CASSYMDQPQHF. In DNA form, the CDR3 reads TGTGCCAGCAGTTACATGGACCAGCCCCAGCATTTT.

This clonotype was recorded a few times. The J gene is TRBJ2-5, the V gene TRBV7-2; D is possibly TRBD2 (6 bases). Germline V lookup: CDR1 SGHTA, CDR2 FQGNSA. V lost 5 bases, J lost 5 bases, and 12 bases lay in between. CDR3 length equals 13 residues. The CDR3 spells CASSPGAGETQYF. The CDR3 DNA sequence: TGTGCCAGCAGCCCGGGCGCGGGGGAGACCCAGTACTTC.

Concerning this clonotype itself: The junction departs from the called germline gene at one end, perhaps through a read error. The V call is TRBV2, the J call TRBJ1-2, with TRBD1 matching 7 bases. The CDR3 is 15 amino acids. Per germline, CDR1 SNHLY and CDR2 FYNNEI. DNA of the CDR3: TGTGCCAGCAGGGAAGGGGGCGCGTCTCTGTGGGGCTACTCCTTC. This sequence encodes CASREGGASLWGYSF.

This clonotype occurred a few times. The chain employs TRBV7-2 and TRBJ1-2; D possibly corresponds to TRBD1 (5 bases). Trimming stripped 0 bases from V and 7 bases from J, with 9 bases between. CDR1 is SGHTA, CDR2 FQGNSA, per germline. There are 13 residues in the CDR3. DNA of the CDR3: TGTGCCAGCAGCTTAGCCAGGGTCCGTGGCTACACCTTC. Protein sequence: CASSLARVRGYTF.